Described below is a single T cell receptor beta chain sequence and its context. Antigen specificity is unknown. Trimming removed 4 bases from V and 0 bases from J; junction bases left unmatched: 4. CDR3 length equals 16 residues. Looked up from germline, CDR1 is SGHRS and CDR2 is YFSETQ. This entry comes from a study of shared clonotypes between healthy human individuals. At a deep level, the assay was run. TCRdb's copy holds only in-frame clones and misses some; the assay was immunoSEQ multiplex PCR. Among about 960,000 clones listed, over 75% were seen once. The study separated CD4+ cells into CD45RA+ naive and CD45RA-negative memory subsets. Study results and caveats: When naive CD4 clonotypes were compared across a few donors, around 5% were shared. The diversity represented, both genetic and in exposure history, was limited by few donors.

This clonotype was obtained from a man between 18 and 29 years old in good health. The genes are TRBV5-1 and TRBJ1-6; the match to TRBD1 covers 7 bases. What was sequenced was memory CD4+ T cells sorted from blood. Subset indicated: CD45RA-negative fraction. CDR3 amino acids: CASSQGTASYNSPLHF. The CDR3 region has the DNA TGCGCCAGCAGCCAGGGGACAGCCTCCTATAATTCACCCCTCCACTTT. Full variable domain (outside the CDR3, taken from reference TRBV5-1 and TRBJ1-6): KAGVTQTPRYLIKTRGQQVTLSCSPISGHRSVSWYQQTPGQGLQFLFEYFSETQRNKGNFPGRFSGRQFSNSRSEMNVSTLELGDSALYLCASSQGTASYNSPLHFGNGTRLTVT.